A single sample gave rise to the 24 T cell receptor beta chains below, sequenced in a study of T cells in women clearing cervical HPV infection. Profiled with immunoSEQ multiplex PCR; TCRdb holds only in-frame clones, not every one. Its clone listing holds 30,000 or so clones. The sample consisted of blood buffy coat. Receptor source: a woman between 18 and 70 years old with a cervical HPV16 infection that either progressed to CIN3+ or cleared (not recorded which).

Comment on this clone: The CDR3 goes on 3 residues after the read ends, and that part is filled in from the germline J gene. V is TRBV19 and J is TRBJ2-3, with no clear D. Trimming pared 3 bases from V and 2 bases from J, leaving 12 bases between. Per the germline V gene, CDR1 is LNHDA and CDR2 is SQIVND (reference sequence). The CDR3 covers 15 residues. The CDR3 bases that were read are TGTGCCAGTAGTATGAGACAAGGCAACACAGATACG. Protein product: CASSMRQGNTDT. The complete CDR3 reads CASSMRQGNTDTQYF.

On this clone: The CDR3 goes on 3 residues after the read ends, and that part is filled in from the germline J gene. The genes are TRBV7-3 and TRBJ1-4, with D unresolved. The germline CDR1 and CDR2 sequences are SGHTA and FQGTGA. This CDR3 is 13 amino acids long. This CDR3 is CASSLQNNSPLFF. Incomplete CDR3 DNA: TGTGCCAGCAGCTTACAGAATAATTCACCA.

Turning to this clone: The read ends 3 residues shy of where the CDR3 ends; the end is completed using the germline J gene. The chain links TRBV7-2 to TRBJ1-2, with no clear D. CDR1 and CDR2 (germline): SGHTA, FQGNSA. The CDR3 length is 14 residues. The CDR3 protein is CASSLVVRSYDYTF. The sequenced CDR3 bases are TGTGCCAGCAGCTTAGTCGTTAGATCCTACGAC.

Of note for this clone: The junction does not match germline at one end; this may be a read error. The read ends 3 residues before the CDR3 terminus; that terminus is restored from the germline J gene. This chain uses TRBV7-7 with TRBJ2-2; D gene ambiguous. The CDR3 sequence is 15 residues long. Germline values: CDR1 SSHAT, CDR2 FNYEAQ (reference sequence). CDR3 sequence: CASSPTDANTGELFF. CDR3 bases read: TGTGCTAGCAGCCCTACAGACGCGAACACCGGGGAG. Based on the CDR3 plus reference TRBV7-7 and TRBJ2-2, the full variable domain is GAGVSQSPRYKVTKRGQDVTLRCDPISSHATLYWYQQALGQGPEFLTYFNYEAQPDKSGLPSDRFSAERPEGSISTLTIQRTEQRDSAMYRCASSPTDANTGELFFGEGSRLTVL.

For this clone: The read terminates 3 residues ahead of where the CDR3 ends, so the germline J gene completes it. This chain uses TRBV30 with TRBJ2-7; 8 bases are a match to TRBD2. Germline V lookup: CDR1 GTSNPN, CDR2 SVGIG (reference sequence). V shed 3 bases and J 2 bases; nucleotides not matched to a gene: 6. This CDR3 contains 14 residues. The CDR3 loop reads CAWSAGLGTYEQYF. CDR3 DNA (partial): TGTGCCTGGAGCGCGGGACTAGGGACCTACGAG.

A remark on this clone: The read stops 3 residues short of the end of the CDR3; the missing end is completed from the germline J gene. The chain employs TRBV5-1 and TRBJ2-3; maybe TRBD1 (6 bases). This CDR3 is built from 17 residues. Germline V gene lookup returns CDR1 SGHRS and CDR2 YFSETQ. The V gene lost 1 base and the J gene lost 0 bases, with 15 bases spanning the gap. The CDR3 here is CASSLFGQITSTDTQYF. The covered CDR3 bases are TGCGCCAGCAGCTTGTTCGGACAGATTACTAGCACAGATACG.

A word on this clone: The read comes to an end 3 residues before the CDR3 does, leaving the germline J gene to fill in the end. The rearrangement uses TRBV29-1 and TRBJ1-1, with D tentatively TRBD1 (5 bases). Germline V gene sequence: CDR1 SQVTM, CDR2 ANQGSEA. The CDR3 extends over 12 amino acids. The CDR3 loop reads CSVESFQGQAFF. The CDR3 DNA, read in part, is TGCAGCGTTGAATCTTTCCAGGGTCAA.

Notes on this clone: The CDR3 end is not reached by the read, which stops 3 residues before it; the germline J gene fills it in. The chain combines TRBV12-3 or TRBV12-4 with TRBJ2-2; D uncertain. The ends were cut back, 7 bases at V and 4 bases at J, with 13 bases in the middle. This CDR3 has 14 residues. The CDR3 loop reads CASKISGFTGELFF. The DNA read from the CDR3 is TGTGCCAGCAAAATTTCGGGTTTCACCGGGGAG.

As regards this clone: This same CDR3 is encoded by further DNA sequences in the sample. The CDR3 bases that were read are TGTGCCAGCAGCGAACCGGGACAGGGACTGGTAGCCGGAAACACC. The encoded protein is CASSEPGQGLVAGNT. The entire CDR3 protein reads CASSEPGQGLVAGNTIYF. The chain has TRBV13 and TRBJ1-3; 9 nucleotides match TRBD1. The sequenced fragment ends 3 residues before the CDR3 boundary, so the rest is inferred from the germline J gene. The V gene's germline CDR1 is PRHDT and CDR2 FYEKMQ (reference sequence). This CDR3 is 18 amino acids long. Trimming cost V 5 bases and J 4 bases; bases outside gene matches: 15.

As regards this clone: The read finishes 3 residues shy of the CDR3 end, and the germline J gene is used to complete it. The chain has TRBV5-4 and TRBJ2-3; TRBD2 aligns across 10 bases. This CDR3 has 15 residues. CDR1 is SGHNT and CDR2 is YYREEE in the germline V gene (reference sequence). The V segment lost 0 bases and the J segment 7 bases; nucleotides outside the gene matches: 5. Incomplete CDR3 DNA: TGTGCCAGCAGCTTGGTTAGCGGGAGGATGAATACG. It encodes CASSLVSGRMNT. In full, the CDR3 reads CASSLVSGRMNTQYF.

The sequenced part of the CDR3 DNA is TGTGCCAGCAGCTTAGGAGACAGGGAGGACGGGGAG. Translating gives CASSLGDREDGE. The entire CDR3 protein is CASSLGDREDGELFF. This rearrangement joins TRBV7-9 to TRBJ2-2; maybe TRBD1 (7 bases). The missing CDR3 end, 3 residues past where the read stops, is filled in from the germline J gene. Germline assignment: CDR1 SEHNR and CDR2 FQNEAQ (reference sequence). This CDR3 spans 15 amino acids. V lost 1 base and J 7 bases, leaving 13 bases between the germline ends.

A note on this clone: The read terminates 3 residues before the CDR3 end, so the remaining end is supplied by the germline J gene. The chain links TRBV19 to TRBJ2-7, with 9 bases that match TRBD2. The CDR3 consists of 15 residues. CDR1 is LNHDA, CDR2 SQIVND, per germline (reference sequence). V gave up 5 bases and J gave up 3 bases; unmatched junction bases: 8. The chain's CDR3 is CASSLRGGAYYEQYF. The CDR3 bases that were read are TGTGCCAGTAGTCTGCGCGGGGGGGCATACTACGAG.

Notes on this clone: The CDR3 goes on 3 residues after the read ends, and that part is filled in from the germline J gene. The rearrangement joins TRBV6-1 to TRBJ2-4, with a weak D call TRBD2 (5 bases). CDR1 is MNHNS and CDR2 is SASEGT in the germline V gene. This CDR3 is built from 13 residues. The V end lost 2 bases, the J end lost 8 bases, and 10 bases lay between the germline ends. Partial CDR3 DNA: TGTGCCAGCAGTGAATGGCGGGTGGACATT. It translates to CASSEWRVDI. The whole CDR3 sequence reads CASSEWRVDIQYF.

On this clone: The observed sequence ends 3 residues before the CDR3 terminus, with the missing tail filled in from the germline J gene. The V and J genes are TRBV19 and TRBJ2-4, with D possibly being TRBD1 (6 bases). Germline V gene lookup returns CDR1 LNHDA and CDR2 SQIVND (reference sequence). CDR3 size: 16 residues. The DNA read from the CDR3 is TGTGCCAGTTCACCGTATGGGTCGCAGGGGAACTATGGT. Its translation: CASSPYGSQGNYG. The CDR3 in its entirety is CASSPYGSQGNYGQYF.

About this clone itself: The CDR3 goes on 3 residues after the read ends, and that part is filled in from the germline J gene. The chain joins TRBV7-2 to TRBJ2-7; D perhaps matches TRBD2 (6 bases). The ends were cut back, 2 bases at V and 3 bases at J, with 11 bases in the middle. The germline CDR1 and CDR2 sequences are SGHTA and FQGNSA. This CDR3 comprises 14 residues. The CDR3 reads CASSLSRRGYEQYF. CDR3 bases read: TGTGCCAGCAGCTTATCACGGCGGGGCTACGAG.

As to this clone: The CDR3 end falls 3 residues outside the read, so it is completed with the germline J gene. The chain is built from TRBV5-1 and TRBJ2-5, with 7 bases matching TRBD2. This CDR3 is 16 amino acids long. CDR1 and CDR2 (germline): SGHRS, YFSETQ. Unmatched junction bases numbered 14, after V lost 4 bases and J lost 5 bases. Here the CDR3 reads CASSGGLHAKSETQYF. The part of the CDR3 DNA that was read is TGCGCCAGCAGCGGGGGACTACACGCGAAGTCGGAGACC.

This clone is medium-sized by frequency. The read halts 3 residues ahead of the CDR3 end, with the missing end drawn from the germline J gene. This rearrangement joins TRBV20-1 to TRBJ2-5; 11 bases are shared with TRBD2. The CDR3 is made up of 15 amino acids. The J segment lost 4 bases and the V segment lost 0 bases, leaving 4 bases of the junction unmatched. Germline CDR1 DFQATT, CDR2 SNEGSKA (reference sequence). Incomplete CDR3 DNA: TGCAGTGCTAGAGAGACTAGCGGGATAGGAGAGACC. Protein sequence: CSARETSGIGET. The full CDR3 protein is CSARETSGIGETQYF.

Note on this clone: The read terminates 3 residues ahead of where the CDR3 ends, so the germline J gene completes it. The chain couples TRBV18 to TRBJ2-5, with D possibly matching TRBD2 (6 bases). The CDR3 spans 14 residues. Between the trimmed V and J ends, which lost 3 bases and 4 bases, there was a span of 12 bases. Looked up from germline, CDR1 is KGHSH and CDR2 is LQKENI. Partial CDR3 DNA: TGTGCCAGCTCACCGCGGGAACCCCCAGAGACC. It specifies CASSPREPPET. The full CDR3 is CASSPREPPETQYF.

The chain's CDR3 is CASSLNSGRVSKTQYF. Partial CDR3 DNA: TGTGCCAGCAGTTTGAATAGCGGGAGAGTGTCGAAGACC. The gene calls are TRBV6-2 or TRBV6-3 and TRBJ2-5; the match to TRBD2 covers 9 bases. The DNA ends 3 residues before the CDR3 does, and the rest of the CDR3 is filled in from the germline J gene. Germline V CDR1 and CDR2: MNHEY, SVGEGT. The J segment lost 6 bases and the V segment lost 4 bases, leaving 12 bases of the junction unmatched. The CDR3 has 16 residues.

Points on this clone: The read gets to within 3 residues of the CDR3 end, and the germline J gene fills in the rest. This sequence joins TRBV2 and TRBJ2-4, with 7 bases lining up with TRBD1. The CDR3 runs 16 residues. Per the germline V gene, CDR1 is SNHLY and CDR2 is FYNNEI. The CDR3 region is CASSMTGSPSNYGQYF. Partial CDR3 DNA: TGTGCCAGCAGCATGACAGGGAGTCCTTCTAACTATGGT.

Worth noting for this clone: The CDR3 is cut off 3 residues early in the read; its end comes from the germline J gene. J is TRBJ2-5 and V is TRBV7-3; D ambiguous. V lost 1 base to trimming and J lost 5 bases, with 8 bases between them. Looked up from germline, CDR1 is SGHTA and CDR2 is FQGTGA. The CDR3 extends over 13 amino acids. This CDR3 is CASSLSIQETQYF. The sequenced part of the CDR3 DNA is TGTGCCAGCAGCTTAAGTATTCAGGAGACC.

About this clone: The CDR3 goes on 3 residues after the read ends, and that part is filled in from the germline J gene. The chain links TRBV7-9 to TRBJ2-3, with 7 nucleotides matching TRBD1. J lost 2 bases, V lost 6 bases, and 8 bases had no gene match. The CDR3 sequence is 15 residues long. Germline CDR1 reads SEHNR; CDR2 reads FQNEAQ (reference sequence). CDR3 DNA (partial): TGTGCCAGCAGTTCATCAACAGGGGCCACAGATACG. Its protein product is CASSSSTGATDT. The full CDR3 sequence reads CASSSSTGATDTQYF. Supplemented by reference TRBV7-9 and TRBJ2-3, the full variable domain reads DTGVSQNPRHKITKRGQNVTFRCDPISEHNRLYWYRQTLGQGPEFLTYFQNEAQLEKSRLLSDRFSAERPKGSFSTLEIQRTEQGDSAMYLCASSSSTGATDTQYFGPGTRLTVL.

Regarding this clone: The read comes to an end 3 residues before the CDR3 does, leaving the germline J gene to fill in the end. This chain uses TRBV12-3 or TRBV12-4 with TRBJ2-7, with 11 bases identical to TRBD1. V gave up 3 bases and J gave up 5 bases; unmatched junction bases: 12. The CDR3 contains 17 residues. The CDR3 loop reads CASSLGGTGGISDEQYF. The CDR3 bases that were read are TGTGCCAGCAGTTTGGGGGGGACAGGGGGTATTTCAGACGAG.

A word on this clone: The read ends 3 residues before the CDR3 terminus; that terminus is restored from the germline J gene. This rearrangement joins TRBV20-1 to TRBJ2-1, with TRBD2 identical over 12 bases. The CDR3 loop spans 15 amino acids. With V trimmed by 3 bases and J by 7 bases, 7 bases remained unmatched. Germline V gene sequence: CDR1 DFQATT, CDR2 SNEGSKA (reference sequence). CDR3 DNA, as far as it was read: TGCAGTGCTAGTCTAGCGGGAGGGCGCTTGAATGAG. This gives the protein CSASLAGGRLNE. The full CDR3 is CSASLAGGRLNEQFF.